The 29 T cell receptor beta chains below all came from one sample that was sequenced in a study of Graves' ophthalmopathy and Graves' hyperthyroidism (dated by TCRdb to the late 2010s). Sequencing was performed on an Illumina HiSeq 2000. TCR beta CDR3 regions were amplified from RNA transcripts for repertoire sequencing. A first-round RT-PCR used HTBI primers with the Qiagen OneStep RT-PCR kit, followed by a second-round multiplex PCR, size selection and purification. Using fastp at Q25 and MiXCR, TCRdb reprocessed the public reads and kept productive beta chains. Entries are consolidated by CDR3 protein sequence, retaining the most common genes and DNA. The sample includes almost 750,000 distinct CDR3 sequences, with roughly 41% observed a single time. The ten largest make up less than 55% of the sample. The sequencing sample was made of peripheral blood. All receptors derive from an adult man with Graves' ophthalmopathy.

This clonotype was seen only once. This chain joins TRBV2 and TRBJ2-3; D unresolved. The CDR3 has 12 amino acids. Between the trimmed V and J ends, which lost 6 bases and 6 bases, there was a span of 10 bases. The germline V gene has CDR1 SNHLY and CDR2 FYNNEI. CDR3 in DNA: TGTGCCAGCAGGTTGACATTGGATACGCAGTATTTT. Protein product: CASRLTLDTQYF.

This clonotype occurred many times. The chain couples TRBV25-1 to TRBJ1-2; tentative D call: TRBD1 (5 bases). From germline, CDR1 is MGHDK and CDR2 SYGVNS. The CDR3 length is 13 residues. Trimming removed 7 bases at V and 8 bases at J, with 17 bases between. This CDR3 is CASTDRQGEGYTF. The CDR3 DNA reads TGTGCCAGCACCGACCGGCAGGGTGAAGGCTACACCTTC.

This clonotype came up a few times. The chain has TRBV10-3 and TRBJ1-2; a possible D gene is TRBD1 (5 bases). CDR1 ENHRY and CDR2 SYGVKD come from the germline V gene. The CDR3 loop spans 17 amino acids. V was pared by 10 bases and J by 2 bases, with 26 bases between. DNA for the CDR3: TGTGCCAGCACCCCCCCGGGCGGCAGAGGGGTCAACTATGGCTACACCTTC. It is translated as CASTPPGGRGVNYGYTF.

The chain uses TRBV25-1 and TRBJ1-5; TRBD1 might be the D (6 bases). V was shortened by 3 bases and J by 0 bases, with 9 bases between the two germline ends. Germline CDR1 reads MGHDK; CDR2 reads SYGVNS. The CDR3 length is 15 residues. CDR3 sequence reads: CASSDGQYSNQPQHF. The CDR3 nucleotides are TGTGCCAGCAGTGACGGACAGTATAGCAATCAGCCCCAGCATTTT.

The J gene is TRBJ2-5, the V gene TRBV2; no clear D. CDR3 length: 13 residues. Germline CDR1 is SNHLY and CDR2 is FYNNEI. V lost 8 bases and J 5 bases, leaving 15 bases between the germline ends. CDR3 bases: TGTGCCAGCTCACCGACCCCCGGGGAGACCCAGTACTTC. Translating gives CASSPTPGETQYF.

This rearrangement joins TRBV24-1 to TRBJ2-7, with TRBD1 matching 9 bases. The trim removed 11 bases at V and 5 bases at J, leaving 15 bases unmatched. This CDR3 contains 15 residues. Germline CDR1 reads KGHDR; CDR2 reads SFDVKD. The CDR3 protein is CASELPGQGTHEQYF. The DNA of the CDR3 is TGTGCCAGCGAACTACCGGGACAGGGAACCCACGAGCAGTACTTC.

The chain links TRBV25-1 to TRBJ1-2; TRBD1 might be the D (6 bases). This CDR3 has 15 residues. The V gene's germline CDR1 is MGHDK and CDR2 SYGVNS. Trimming pared 5 bases from V and 7 bases from J, leaving 20 bases between. The CDR3 sequence: CASSRNREVFRGYTF. DNA for the CDR3: TGTGCCAGCAGTCGAAACAGGGAGGTATTTCGTGGCTACACCTTC.

V and J are TRBV4-1 and TRBJ1-5, with a weak D call TRBD1 (6 bases). This CDR3 is 20 amino acids long. Deletions cut 4 bases from V and 0 bases from J, with 25 bases between. CDR1 MGHRA and CDR2 YSYEKL come from the germline V gene. CDR3 bases: TGCGCCAGCAGCCTATATTCGGGGGGCTCGGGGGCTTATAGCAATCAGCCCCAGCATTTT. Amino acids: CASSLYSGGSGAYSNQPQHF.

The genes are TRBV10-3 and TRBJ2-2; unclear D gene. The CDR3 runs to 13 residues. CDR1 is ENHRY and CDR2 is SYGVKD in the germline V gene. Trimming pared 7 bases from V and 0 bases from J, leaving 6 bases between. The CDR3 sequence: CAINGPNTGELFF. In nucleotides, the CDR3 is TGTGCCATCAATGGGCCGAACACCGGGGAGCTGTTTTTT.

On this clonotype: A much larger clone differs from this one at a single base, so this may be a read error. This chain joins TRBV10-3 and TRBJ2-7; TRBD1 aligns across 7 bases. There are 14 residues in the CDR3. With 10 bases clipped from V and 5 bases from J, the junction kept 14 bases outside the gene matches. Germline CDR1 ENHRY, CDR2 SYGVKD. The CDR3 loop is CATRGTRQTHEQYF. The CDR3 coding sequence is TGTGCCACCAGGGGGACCCGGCAAACCCACGAGCAGTACTTC.

The V and J genes are TRBV20-1 and TRBJ2-2, with 10 bases lining up with TRBD2. This CDR3 has 17 amino acids. The V and J ends lost 5 bases and 6 bases, in that order; junction bases with no gene match: 15. Germline V CDR1 and CDR2: DFQATT, SNEGSKA (reference sequence). As DNA, the CDR3 is TGCAGTGCTGAATTCCAATCTAGCGGGGGCGTGGCCGGGGAGCTGTTTTTT. It encodes CSAEFQSSGGVAGELFF.

The V call is TRBV15, the J call TRBJ1-2; unclear D gene. V lost 3 bases and J lost 7, with 9 bases in between. Germline-derived CDR1 and CDR2 are LNHNV and YYDKDF (reference sequence). The CDR3 length is 12 residues. CDR3 sequence: CATSSPQRGYTF. DNA of the CDR3: TGTGCCACCAGCAGCCCACAGCGTGGCTACACCTTC.

This clonotype was seen a handful of times. This rearrangement joins TRBV7-9 to TRBJ2-5; D unclear. Germline assignment: CDR1 SEHNR and CDR2 FQNEAQ (reference sequence). V lost 5 bases and J lost 1, with 11 bases in between. The CDR3 consists of 14 residues. This chain's CDR3 is CASSTNLGQETQYF. The CDR3 DNA sequence: TGTGCCAGCAGCACGAACCTAGGCCAAGAGACCCAGTACTTC.

This clonotype was detected ten times or more. V usage is TRBV7-9 and J usage is TRBJ2-5; TRBD1 might be the D (5 bases). The CDR3 covers 14 residues. V gave up 5 bases and J gave up 1 base, with 11 bases separating them. CDR1 is SEHNR and CDR2 is FQNEAQ in the germline V gene (reference sequence). The CDR3 DNA sequence: TGTGCCAGCAGCGTAGACAGCTTCCAAGAGACCCAGTACTTC. Its protein is CASSVDSFQETQYF.

The chain carries TRBV25-1 and TRBJ1-2; D gene ambiguous. The CDR3 runs 19 residues. CDR1 is MGHDK, CDR2 SYGVNS, per germline. Between the trimmed V and J ends, which lost 6 bases and 3 bases, there was a span of 29 bases. The CDR3 region is CASSLPGRGFRTSDYGYTF. CDR3 sequence (DNA): TGTGCCAGCAGCCTGCCGGGCAGAGGCTTTCGAACCTCCGACTATGGCTACACCTTC.

This clonotype showed up many times. The genes are TRBV7-8 and TRBJ1-1; no definite D call. CDR1 is SGHVS, CDR2 FQNEAQ, per germline. The V and J ends lost 1 base and 0 bases respectively, with 6 bases between them. This CDR3 is 14 amino acids long. The CDR3 DNA reads TGTGCCAGCAGCTTAGAGTCAGTGAACACTGAAGCTTTCTTT. It specifies CASSLESVNTEAFF. Drawing the rest from reference TRBV7-8 and TRBJ1-1, the complete variable domain is GAGVSQSPRYKVAKRGQDVALRCDPISGHVSLFWYQQALGQGPEFLTYFQNEAQLDKSGLPSDRFFAERPEGSVSTLKIQRTQQEDSAVYLCASSLESVNTEAFFGQGTRLTVV.

The genes are TRBV10-2 and TRBJ1-2; 8 positions agree with TRBD1. The CDR3 has 16 residues. CDR1 is WSHSY and CDR2 is SAAADI in the germline V gene. V was clipped by 2 bases and J by 1 base; unmatched bases: 6. In DNA form, the CDR3 reads TGCGCCAGCAGTGAGGTTGGACAGGGCTTTAACTATGGCTACACCTTC. It codes for CASSEVGQGFNYGYTF.

This clonotype was counted between two and nine times. The chain carries TRBV12-3 or TRBV12-4 and TRBJ2-2; no definite D call. V shed 5 bases and J shed 8 bases, with 18 bases lying between them. The CDR3 consists of 15 residues. The CDR3, as DNA: TGTGCCAGCAGTCGAAGACAAGCCTTCTCTGGGGAGCTGTTTTTT. This translates into CASSRRQAFSGELFF.

This clonotype was counted at least ten times. The chain is built from TRBV7-3 and TRBJ2-7; D perhaps matches TRBD1 (5 bases). V lost 2 bases, J lost 6 bases, and 11 bases lay in between. This CDR3 has 13 residues. Germline assignment: CDR1 SGHTA and CDR2 FQGTGA. The CDR3 reads CASSLGAGREQYF. CDR3 nucleotides: TGTGCCAGCAGCTTAGGGGCAGGTCGCGAGCAGTACTTC.

V gene TRBV2 combines with J gene TRBJ2-7; D tentatively fits TRBD1 or TRBD2 (5 bases each). The CDR3 sequence is 15 residues long. V lost 4 bases, J lost 0 bases, and 13 bases lay in between. CDR1 is SNHLY, CDR2 FYNNEI, per germline. The CDR3 spells CASSVVRDGSYEQYF. The CDR3 DNA sequence: TGTGCCAGCAGTGTAGTCCGGGACGGCTCCTACGAGCAGTACTTC.

V is TRBV7-2 and J is TRBJ1-4; perhaps TRBD1 as D (5 bases). The V and J ends lost 5 bases and 5 bases respectively, with 18 bases between them. Germline-derived CDR1 and CDR2 are SGHTA and FQGNSA. This CDR3 has 16 amino acids. In nucleotides, the CDR3 is TGTGCCAGCAGCCCGTGGGGGAGGGGACGGAATGAAAAACTGTTTTTT. It translates to CASSPWGRGRNEKLFF. Based on the CDR3 plus reference TRBV7-2 and TRBJ1-4, the full variable domain is GAGVSQSPSNKVTEKGKDVELRCDPISGHTALYWYRQSLGQGLEFLIYFQGNSAPDKSGLPSDRFSAERTGGSVSTLTIQRTQQEDSAVYLCASSPWGRGRNEKLFFGSGTQLSVL.

The gene calls are TRBV3-1 and TRBJ1-2; D is unresolved. Trimming shortened V by 2 bases and J by 4 bases, and 11 bases separated the two germline ends. This CDR3 comprises 14 residues. Germline V gives CDR1 LGHDT, CDR2 YNNKEL (reference sequence). CDR3 sequence: CASSQWSDSYGYTF. CDR3 DNA: TGTGCCAGCAGCCAATGGTCGGATAGCTATGGCTACACCTTC.

The V call is TRBV19, the J call TRBJ1-2; 7 bases align to TRBD1. This CDR3 comprises 16 residues. V trimming: 3 bases; J trimming: 4 bases; junction bases outside the gene matches: 11. The germline V gene has CDR1 LNHDA and CDR2 SQIVND (reference sequence). CDR3 amino acids: CASSITSGQRFYGYTF. In nucleotides, the CDR3 is TGTGCCAGTAGTATCACCTCGGGACAGAGATTCTATGGCTACACCTTC.

This clonotype occurred once. The V and J genes are TRBV19 and TRBJ1-1; 8 bases are a match to TRBD1. Germline trimming cut 5 bases from V and 5 bases from J; bases unmatched to any gene: 4. The CDR3 spans 13 residues. Germline V CDR1 and CDR2: LNHDA, SQIVND (reference sequence). The CDR3 protein is CASSQGARTEAFF. The CDR3 DNA is TGTGCCAGTAGTCAGGGGGCGCGAACTGAAGCTTTCTTT.

This chain uses TRBV11-2 with TRBJ1-4; no definite D call. This CDR3 is built from 17 residues. Trimming cost V 0 bases and J 7 bases, with 18 bases left between them. Germline V gene lookup returns CDR1 SGHAT and CDR2 FQNNGV. The CDR3 here is CASSLEGKALRGEKLFF. DNA for the CDR3: TGTGCCAGCAGCTTAGAGGGGAAGGCGCTGAGAGGTGAAAAACTGTTTTTT.

The V gene is TRBV2, the J gene TRBJ1-5, with D possibly matching TRBD1 (6 bases). Germline CDR1 and CDR2: SNHLY and FYNNEI. This CDR3 is 14 amino acids long. Deletions cut 5 bases from V and 9 bases from J, with 17 bases between. The CDR3: CASSKLAGAGPQHF. Written as DNA, the CDR3 is TGTGCCAGCAGTAAACTAGCGGGGGCCGGGCCCCAGCATTTT.

This rearrangement joins TRBV9 to TRBJ2-7; 8 bases are a match to TRBD1. The germline V gene has CDR1 SGDLS and CDR2 YYNGEE. The V segment lost 0 bases and the J segment 7 bases; nucleotides outside the gene matches: 9. CDR3 length equals 15 residues. This CDR3 reads CASSVGGQGLWEQYF. The CDR3 nucleotides read TGTGCCAGCAGCGTAGGAGGACAGGGCCTCTGGGAGCAGTACTTC.

A few counts support this clonotype. The genes are TRBV7-6 and TRBJ2-2; no clear D gene. The germline V gene has CDR1 SGHVS and CDR2 FNYEAQ. The CDR3 consists of 15 residues. V was clipped by 3 bases and J by 1 base, with 9 bases between them. CDR3 sequence (DNA): TGTGCCAGCAGCTTGGTGCTGGAGAACACCGGGGAGCTGTTTTTT. Its protein is CASSLVLENTGELFF.

Ten or more counts support this clonotype. The chain links TRBV9 to TRBJ2-6, with D perhaps being TRBD1 or TRBD2 (5 bases each). V was cut by 4 bases and J by 0 bases, with 14 bases left in between. The CDR3 has 17 residues. Germline V gene data show CDR1 as SGDLS and CDR2 as YYNGEE. The CDR3 DNA reads as TGTGCCAGCAGCTTCGGGACGGGGAGCTCTGGGGCCAACGTCCTGACTTTC. This gives the protein CASSFGTGSSGANVLTF.